Listed below are T cell receptor beta chains from one sample, sequenced in a study of cytomegalovirus exposure and HLA in healthy donors. Sequenced by immunoSEQ multiplex PCR; TCRdb stores in-frame clones only, minus some. Recorded for this sample: fewer than 85,000 clones. Material for sequencing was PBMCs. The receptors derive from a woman in her forties in good health and CMV-seropositive. Both conserved end residues are part of each CDR3. Each record gives: D gene, J gene, V gene, CDR3 protein. The D gene is left open where the match is weak.

D: TRBD2; J: TRBJ2-1; V: TRBV5-1; CDR3: CASSFLAGGPDEQFF
D: .; J: TRBJ2-7; V: TRBV9; CDR3: CASSESGVSSYEQYF
D: TRBD2; J: TRBJ2-2; V: TRBV4-2; CDR3: CASSQGGLAGATGELFF
D: .; J: TRBJ1-6; V: TRBV2; CDR3: CASSEIGQANSPLHF
D: TRBD1; J: TRBJ1-4; V: TRBV9; CDR3: CASSPGQTTNEKLFF
D: TRBD1; J: TRBJ2-7; V: TRBV5-4; CDR3: CASSAGTGSSYEQYF
D: .; J: TRBJ2-7; V: TRBV5-5; CDR3: CASSTRTILPGEQYF
D: TRBD1; J: TRBJ2-1; V: TRBV19; CDR3: CASSRDRYNEQFF
D: TRBD2; J: TRBJ2-3; V: TRBV10-3; CDR3: CAISELLAGEGTDTQYF
D: TRBD2; J: TRBJ2-7; V: TRBV13; CDR3: CASSSATGTSGKKRPGYEQYF
D: .; J: TRBJ2-5; V: TRBV20-1; CDR3: CSARHQETQYF
D: .; J: TRBJ1-1; V: TRBV18; CDR3: CASSPSTGLNTEAFF
D: TRBD2; J: TRBJ2-3; V: TRBV10-1; CDR3: CASSESRGGSGPGTQYF
D: TRBD2; J: TRBJ2-7; V: TRBV4-1; CDR3: CASSQGTSSHYEQYF
D: TRBD1; J: TRBJ1-4; V: TRBV9; CDR3: CASSGGGADEKLFF
D: TRBD2; J: TRBJ2-7; V: TRBV9; CDR3: CASSAGGNEQYF
D: .; J: TRBJ2-7; V: TRBV28; CDR3: CASSFWAGSMEQYF
D: TRBD1; J: TRBJ1-4; V: TRBV9; CDR3: CASSDGVGGFGEKLFF
D: .; J: TRBJ1-3; V: TRBV15; CDR3: CATSRERVREAGNTIYF
D: .; J: TRBJ1-2; V: TRBV4-1; CDR3: CASSQGGGFYGYTF
D: .; J: TRBJ1-1; V: TRBV28; CDR3: CASSLSKQQAFF
D: .; J: TRBJ1-2; V: TRBV6-1; CDR3: CASRHLLANYGYTF
D: TRBD2; J: TRBJ2-5; V: TRBV5-1; CDR3: CASSLGASGAETQYF
D: TRBD1; J: TRBJ1-3; V: TRBV28; CDR3: CASSAHRGSGNTIYF
D: TRBD1; J: TRBJ1-6; V: TRBV6-4; CDR3: CASSDGTGGNSPLHF
D: .; J: TRBJ2-7; V: TRBV18; CDR3: CASSPPTSDEQYF
D: TRBD1; J: TRBJ2-6; V: TRBV19; CDR3: CASSPGTALGANVLTF
D: TRBD2; J: TRBJ2-3; V: TRBV6-1; CDR3: CASSELAGGSTDTQYF
D: TRBD1; J: TRBJ2-7; V: TRBV10-2; CDR3: CASSESGQGLEQYF
D: TRBD1; J: TRBJ1-1; V: TRBV5-1; CDR3: CASSLRSGQGAAYTEAFF
D: .; J: TRBJ2-2; V: TRBV6-5; CDR3: CASSTDFNTGGLFF
D: .; J: TRBJ2-3; V: TRBV6-5; CDR3: CASSPRARTDTQYF
D: .; J: TRBJ1-2; V: TRBV27; CDR3: CASSLSKGGYGYTF
D: .; J: TRBJ1-4; V: TRBV30; CDR3: CAWSGQFNEKLFF
D: .; J: TRBJ2-4; V: TRBV4-3; CDR3: CASSQARLGSAKNIQYF
D: .; J: TRBJ1-2; V: TRBV6-5; CDR3: CASSSGEIYGYTF
D: TRBD1; J: TRBJ1-5; V: TRBV19; CDR3: CASSIADRVGNQPQHF
D: .; J: TRBJ2-3; V: TRBV11-2; CDR3: CASSLDRRGDTQYF
D: .; J: TRBJ1-3; V: TRBV9; CDR3: CASSGTEGNTIYF
D: TRBD1; J: TRBJ2-7; V: TRBV28; CDR3: CASSSLPDREPYEQYF
D: TRBD1; J: TRBJ2-7; V: TRBV6-4; CDR3: CASSEVQGAIHEQYF
D: TRBD1; J: TRBJ2-7; V: TRBV4-3; CDR3: CASSQEGTGDFKQYF
D: TRBD1; J: TRBJ1-1; V: TRBV11-3; CDR3: CASSLPPLWDRYTEAFF
D: TRBD1; J: TRBJ2-7; V: TRBV9; CDR3: CASSVDPGQGPYEQYF
D: TRBD2; J: TRBJ2-3; V: TRBV10-3; CDR3: CAISVLGLADTDTQYF
D: .; J: TRBJ2-5; V: TRBV19; CDR3: CASSTQISLETQYF
D: TRBD1; J: TRBJ1-2; V: TRBV10-3; CDR3: CAIKQGSDGYTF
D: TRBD1; J: TRBJ1-3; V: TRBV10-3; CDR3: CASRQGAGLERNTIYF
D: .; J: TRBJ2-3; V: TRBV19; CDR3: CASSILVTDTQYF
D: .; J: .; V: TRBV11-3; CDR3: CASSSSGGRSGVSGAETQYF
D: .; J: TRBJ2-3; V: TRBV23-1; CDR3: CASKGGGARDTQYF
D: .; J: TRBJ2-2; V: TRBV2; CDR3: CASNSYSSLANTGEPFF
D: .; J: TRBJ2-3; V: TRBV27; CDR3: CASTPAAEHLPSTDTQYF